The present TCR beta chain was sequenced within a study of human T cells and chemical hapten exposure. Regarding this clonotype: No antigen is known for it.

Regarding time point: patch test 1, 2 weeks after DPC sensitization. The sample's treatment: therapeutic diphenylcyclopropenone sensitization with weekly scalp DPC. Each CDR3 protein gets one entry after TCRdb re-called the RACE reads with MiXCR. This sample has under 85,000 distinct CDR3 sequences, with under 13% found just once. Deletions cut 4 bases from V and 2 bases from J, with 13 bases between. Germline V gene sequence: CDR1 SGHTA, CDR2 FQGNSA. The CDR3 has 15 amino acids. Findings and limits, study-wide: In comparison with controls, expanded TCRs gave rise to a significantly larger number of large CDR3 similarity clusters.

This sequence joins TRBV7-2 and TRBJ2-3; D not resolved. This clonotype was sampled from a woman between 45 and 60 years old with alopecia areata. Some clones in this sample may be carry-over from other donors' samples. Sequencing was performed on whole blood, taken in connection with sensitization to the hapten diphenylcyclopropenone (DPC). The CDR3 region has the DNA TGTGCCAGCAGCTCTACCCGTGCCAACACAGATACGCAGTATTTT. It codes for CASSSTRANTDTQYF. Complete variable domain (other parts from reference TRBV7-2 and TRBJ2-3): GAGVSQSPSNKVTEKGKDVELRCDPISGHTALYWYRQSLGQGLEFLIYFQGNSAPDKSGLPSDRFSAERTGGSVSTLTIQRTQQEDSAVYLCASSSTRANTDTQYFGPGTRLTVL.